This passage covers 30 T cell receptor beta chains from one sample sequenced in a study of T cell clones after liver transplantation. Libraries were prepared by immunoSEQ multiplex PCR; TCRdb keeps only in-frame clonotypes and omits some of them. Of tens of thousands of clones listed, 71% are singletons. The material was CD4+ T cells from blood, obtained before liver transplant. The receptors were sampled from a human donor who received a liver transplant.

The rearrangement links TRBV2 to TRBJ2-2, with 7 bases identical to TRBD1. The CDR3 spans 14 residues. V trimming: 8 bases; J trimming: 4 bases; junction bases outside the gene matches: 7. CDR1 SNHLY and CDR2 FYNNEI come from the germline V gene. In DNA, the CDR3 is TGTGCCAGCCGCAGGGCAGGGGGCACCGGGGAGCTGTTTTTT. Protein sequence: CASRRAGGTGELFF.

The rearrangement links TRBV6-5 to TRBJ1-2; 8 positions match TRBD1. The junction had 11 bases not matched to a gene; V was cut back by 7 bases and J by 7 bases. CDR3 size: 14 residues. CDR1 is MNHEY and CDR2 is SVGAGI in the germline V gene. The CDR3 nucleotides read TGTGCCAGCAAACTGGGACAGGAGATTCCTGGCTACACCTTC. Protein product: CASKLGQEIPGYTF.

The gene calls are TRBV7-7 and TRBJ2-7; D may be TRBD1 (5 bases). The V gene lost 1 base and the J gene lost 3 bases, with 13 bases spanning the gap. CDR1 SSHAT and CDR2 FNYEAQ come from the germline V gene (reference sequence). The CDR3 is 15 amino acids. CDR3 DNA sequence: TGTGCCAGCAGCTTAGAGGTGGGGCCCCACTACGAGCAGTACTTC. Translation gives CASSLEVGPHYEQYF.

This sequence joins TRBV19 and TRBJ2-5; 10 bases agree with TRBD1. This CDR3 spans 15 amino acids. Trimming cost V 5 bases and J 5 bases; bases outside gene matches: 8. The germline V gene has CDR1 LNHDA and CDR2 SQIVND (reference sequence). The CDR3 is CASSSAGQGTETQYF. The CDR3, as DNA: TGTGCCAGTAGTTCGGCGGGACAGGGGACCGAGACCCAGTACTTC.

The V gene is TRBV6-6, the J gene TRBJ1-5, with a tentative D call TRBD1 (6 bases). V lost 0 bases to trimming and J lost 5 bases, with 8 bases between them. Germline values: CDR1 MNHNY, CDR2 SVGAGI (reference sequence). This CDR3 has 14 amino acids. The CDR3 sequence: CASSYSSGDQPQHF. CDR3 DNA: TGTGCCAGCAGTTACTCCTCAGGGGATCAGCCCCAGCATTTT.

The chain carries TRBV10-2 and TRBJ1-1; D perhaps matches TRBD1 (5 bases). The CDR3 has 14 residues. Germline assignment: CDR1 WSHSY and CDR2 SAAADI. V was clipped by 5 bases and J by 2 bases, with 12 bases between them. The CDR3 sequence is CASSLTQGNTEAFF. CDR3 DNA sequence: TGCGCCAGCAGTTTAACGCAGGGAAACACTGAAGCTTTCTTT.

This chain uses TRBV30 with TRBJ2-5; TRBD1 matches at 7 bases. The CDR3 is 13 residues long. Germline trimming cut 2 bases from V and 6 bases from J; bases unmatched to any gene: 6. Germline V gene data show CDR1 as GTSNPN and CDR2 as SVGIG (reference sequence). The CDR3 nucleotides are TGTGCCTGGAGTACCACAGGGGAGCAGACCCAGTACTTC. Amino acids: CAWSTTGEQTQYF.

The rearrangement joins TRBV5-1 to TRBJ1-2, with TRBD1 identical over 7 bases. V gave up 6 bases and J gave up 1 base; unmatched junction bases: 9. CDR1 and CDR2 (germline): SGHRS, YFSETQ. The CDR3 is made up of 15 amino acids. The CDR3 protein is CASNPGTEVNYGYTF. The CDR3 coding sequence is TGCGCCAGCAACCCCGGGACAGAGGTTAACTATGGCTACACCTTC.

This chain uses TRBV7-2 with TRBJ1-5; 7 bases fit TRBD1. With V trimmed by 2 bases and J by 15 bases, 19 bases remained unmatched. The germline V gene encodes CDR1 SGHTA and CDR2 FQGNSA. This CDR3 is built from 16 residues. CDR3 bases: TGTGCCAGCAGCTTAAATTCGATGGGACGGGACAGCATACTGCATTTT. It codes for CASSLNSMGRDSILHF.

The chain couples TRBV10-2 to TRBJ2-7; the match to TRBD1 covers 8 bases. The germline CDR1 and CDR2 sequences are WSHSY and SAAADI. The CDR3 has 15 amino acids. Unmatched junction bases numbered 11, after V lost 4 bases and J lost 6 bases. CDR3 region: CASSVPDRGVREQYF. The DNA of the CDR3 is TGCGCCAGCAGTGTTCCCGACAGGGGAGTTCGCGAGCAGTACTTC.

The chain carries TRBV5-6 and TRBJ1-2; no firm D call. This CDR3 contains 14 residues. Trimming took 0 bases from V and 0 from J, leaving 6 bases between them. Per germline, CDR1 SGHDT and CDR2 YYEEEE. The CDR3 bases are TGTGCCAGCAGCTTGGCGCTAGCTAACTATGGCTACACCTTC. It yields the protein CASSLALANYGYTF.

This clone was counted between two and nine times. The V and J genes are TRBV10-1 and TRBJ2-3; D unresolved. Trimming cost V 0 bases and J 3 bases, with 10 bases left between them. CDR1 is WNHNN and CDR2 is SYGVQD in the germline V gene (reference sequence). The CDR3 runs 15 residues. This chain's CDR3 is CASSESATLTDTQYF. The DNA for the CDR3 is TGCGCCAGCAGTGAGTCGGCGACACTGACAGATACGCAGTATTTT.

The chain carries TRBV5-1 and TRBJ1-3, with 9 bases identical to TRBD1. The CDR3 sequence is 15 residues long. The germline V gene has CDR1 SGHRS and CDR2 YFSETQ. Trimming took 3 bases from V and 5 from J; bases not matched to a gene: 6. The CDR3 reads CASSSPGTGRNTIYF. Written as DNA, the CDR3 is TGCGCCAGCAGCTCTCCCGGGACAGGGAGAAACACCATATATTTT. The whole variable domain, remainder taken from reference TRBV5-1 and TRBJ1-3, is KAGVTQTPRYLIKTRGQQVTLSCSPISGHRSVSWYQQTPGQGLQFLFEYFSETQRNKGNFPGRFSGRQFSNSRSEMNVSTLELGDSALYLCASSSPGTGRNTIYFGEGSWLTVV.

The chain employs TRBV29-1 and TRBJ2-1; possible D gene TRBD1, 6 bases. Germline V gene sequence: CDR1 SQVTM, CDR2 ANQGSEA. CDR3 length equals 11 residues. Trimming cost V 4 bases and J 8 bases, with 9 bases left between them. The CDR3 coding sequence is TGCAGCGTTGGTTGGGGGCATGAGCAGTTCTTC. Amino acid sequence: CSVGWGHEQFF.

The CDR3 loop reads CASSNLPPRKGETQYF. The CDR3 nucleotides read TGTGCCAGCAGCAACCTACCTCCCAGGAAGGGGGAGACCCAGTACTTC. The chain recombines TRBV28 with TRBJ2-5; D perhaps matches TRBD1 (5 bases). The V end lost 6 bases, the J end lost 5 bases, and 22 bases lay between the germline ends. This CDR3 region has 16 residues. From germline, CDR1 is MDHEN and CDR2 SYDVKM.

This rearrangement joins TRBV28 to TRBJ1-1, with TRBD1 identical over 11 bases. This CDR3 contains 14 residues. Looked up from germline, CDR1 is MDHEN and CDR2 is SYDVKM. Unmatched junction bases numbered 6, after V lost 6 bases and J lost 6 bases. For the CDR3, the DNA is TGTGCCAGCAGGACCGGACAGGGGGCCTCTGAAGCTTTCTTT. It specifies CASRTGQGASEAFF. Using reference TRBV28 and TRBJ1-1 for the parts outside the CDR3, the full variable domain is DVKVTQSSRYLVKRTGEKVFLECVQDMDHENMFWYRQDPGLGLRLIYFSYDVKMKEKGDIPEGYSVSREKKERFSLILESASTNQTSMYLCASRTGQGASEAFFGQGTRLTVV.

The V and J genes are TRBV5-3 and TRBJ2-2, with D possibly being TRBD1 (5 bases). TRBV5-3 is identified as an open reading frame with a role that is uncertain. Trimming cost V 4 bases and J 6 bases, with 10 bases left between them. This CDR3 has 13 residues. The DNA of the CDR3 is TGTGCCAGAAGCGCCCTGACAGCCGGGGAGCTGTTTTTT. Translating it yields CARSALTAGELFF.

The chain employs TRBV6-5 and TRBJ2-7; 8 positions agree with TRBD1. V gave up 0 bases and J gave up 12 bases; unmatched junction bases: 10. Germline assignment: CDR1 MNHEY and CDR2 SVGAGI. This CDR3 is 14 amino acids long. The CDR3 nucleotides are TGTGCCAGCAGTTACTCGGGGACAGGACCCCAAATGTACTTC. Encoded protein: CASSYSGTGPQMYF.

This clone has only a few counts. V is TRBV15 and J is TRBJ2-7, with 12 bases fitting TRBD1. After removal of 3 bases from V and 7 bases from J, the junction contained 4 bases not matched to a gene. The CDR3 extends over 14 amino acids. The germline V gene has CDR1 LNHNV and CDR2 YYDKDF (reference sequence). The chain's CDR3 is CATSRGQGAGEQYF. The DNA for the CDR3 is TGTGCCACCAGCAGGGGACAGGGGGCAGGGGAGCAGTACTTC.

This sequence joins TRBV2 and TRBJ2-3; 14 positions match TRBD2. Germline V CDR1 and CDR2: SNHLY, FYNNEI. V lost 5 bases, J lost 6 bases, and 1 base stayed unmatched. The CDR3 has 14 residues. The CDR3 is CASSRLAGGDTQYF. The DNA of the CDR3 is TGTGCCAGCAGTAGACTAGCGGGGGGGGATACGCAGTATTTT.

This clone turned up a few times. Here the CDR3 DNA reads TGTGCCAGCAGTTCCACCGGGACAGGATCCTACGAGCAGTACTTC. This codes for CASSSTGTGSYEQYF. The chain combines TRBV28 with TRBJ2-7; 8 nucleotides line up with TRBD1. The J segment lost 1 base and the V segment lost 4 bases, leaving 6 bases of the junction unmatched. Germline lookup yields CDR1 MDHEN and CDR2 SYDVKM. CDR3 length equals 15 residues. The full variable domain, completed using reference TRBV28 and TRBJ2-7, is DVKVTQSSRYLVKRTGEKVFLECVQDMDHENMFWYRQDPGLGLRLIYFSYDVKMKEKGDIPEGYSVSREKKERFSLILESASTNQTSMYLCASSSTGTGSYEQYFGPGTRLTVT.

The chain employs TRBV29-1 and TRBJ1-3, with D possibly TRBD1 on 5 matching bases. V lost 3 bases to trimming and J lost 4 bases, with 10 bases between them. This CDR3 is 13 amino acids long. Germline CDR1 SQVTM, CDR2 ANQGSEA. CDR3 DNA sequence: TGCAGCGTTGACAGGGCGCGGGGAAACACCATATATTTT. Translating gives CSVDRARGNTIYF.

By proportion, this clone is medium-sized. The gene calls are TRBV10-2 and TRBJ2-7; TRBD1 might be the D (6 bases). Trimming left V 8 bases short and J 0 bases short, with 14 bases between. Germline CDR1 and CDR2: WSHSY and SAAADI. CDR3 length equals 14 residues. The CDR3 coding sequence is TGCGCCAGCGTGTTGGACAGATCCTCCTACGAGCAGTACTTC. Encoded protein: CASVLDRSSYEQYF.

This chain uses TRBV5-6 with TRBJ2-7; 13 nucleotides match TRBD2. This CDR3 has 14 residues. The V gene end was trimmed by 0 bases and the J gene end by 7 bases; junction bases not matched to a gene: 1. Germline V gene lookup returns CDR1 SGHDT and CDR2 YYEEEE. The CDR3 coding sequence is TGTGCCAGCAGCTTGGGACTAGCGGGGGGAGAGCAGTACTTC. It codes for CASSLGLAGGEQYF. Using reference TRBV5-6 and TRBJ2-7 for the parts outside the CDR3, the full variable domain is DAGVTQSPTHLIKTRGQQVTLRCSPKSGHDTVSWYQQALGQGPQFIFQYYEEEERQRGNFPDRFSGHQFPNYSSELNVNALLLGDSALYLCASSLGLAGGEQYFGPGTRLTVT.

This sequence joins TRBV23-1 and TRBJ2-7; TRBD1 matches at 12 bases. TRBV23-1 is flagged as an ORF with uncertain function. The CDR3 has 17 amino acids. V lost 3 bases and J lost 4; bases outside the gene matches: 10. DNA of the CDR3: TGCGCCAGCAGTCAGCAAAGCCAGGGACAGGGGGCTTACGAGCAGTACTTC. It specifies CASSQQSQGQGAYEQYF.

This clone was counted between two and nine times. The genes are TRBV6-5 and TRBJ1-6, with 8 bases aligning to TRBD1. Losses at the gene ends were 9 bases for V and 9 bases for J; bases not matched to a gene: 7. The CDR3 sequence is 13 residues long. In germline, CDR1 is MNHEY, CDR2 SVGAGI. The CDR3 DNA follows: TGTGCCAGTGGGCGGGACAGGAGTTCACCCCTCCACTTT. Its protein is CASGRDRSSPLHF.

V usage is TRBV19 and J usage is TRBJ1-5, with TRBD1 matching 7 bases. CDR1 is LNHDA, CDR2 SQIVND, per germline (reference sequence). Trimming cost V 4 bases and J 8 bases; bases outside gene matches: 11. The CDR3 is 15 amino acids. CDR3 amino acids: CASSSTGAQAEPQHF. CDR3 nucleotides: TGTGCCAGTAGTAGCACAGGGGCCCAGGCGGAGCCCCAGCATTTT.

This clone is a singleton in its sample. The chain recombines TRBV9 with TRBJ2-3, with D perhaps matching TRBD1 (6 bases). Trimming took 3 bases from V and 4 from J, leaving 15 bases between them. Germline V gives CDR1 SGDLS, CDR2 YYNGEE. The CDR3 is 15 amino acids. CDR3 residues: CASSASGVRADTQYF. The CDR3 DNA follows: TGTGCCAGCAGCGCCTCAGGGGTTCGCGCAGATACGCAGTATTTT.

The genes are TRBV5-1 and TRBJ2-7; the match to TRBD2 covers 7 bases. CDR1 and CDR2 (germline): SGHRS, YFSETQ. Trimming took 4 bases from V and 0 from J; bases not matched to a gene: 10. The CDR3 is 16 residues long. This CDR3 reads CASSRQRDGISYEQYF. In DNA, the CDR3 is TGCGCCAGCAGCAGACAGCGGGACGGAATCTCCTACGAGCAGTACTTC.

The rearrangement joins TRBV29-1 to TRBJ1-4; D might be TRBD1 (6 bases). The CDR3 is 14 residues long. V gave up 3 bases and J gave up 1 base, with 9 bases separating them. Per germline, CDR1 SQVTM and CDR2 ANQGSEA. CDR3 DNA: TGCAGCGTTGACGAGACAGGAACTAATGAAAAACTGTTTTTT. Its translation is CSVDETGTNEKLFF. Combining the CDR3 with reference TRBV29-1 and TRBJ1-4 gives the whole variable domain SAVISQKPSRDICQRGTSLTIQCQVDSQVTMMFWYRQQPGQSLTLIATANQGSEATYESGFVIDKFPISRPNLTFSTLTVSNMSPEDSSIYLCSVDETGTNEKLFFGSGTQLSVL.